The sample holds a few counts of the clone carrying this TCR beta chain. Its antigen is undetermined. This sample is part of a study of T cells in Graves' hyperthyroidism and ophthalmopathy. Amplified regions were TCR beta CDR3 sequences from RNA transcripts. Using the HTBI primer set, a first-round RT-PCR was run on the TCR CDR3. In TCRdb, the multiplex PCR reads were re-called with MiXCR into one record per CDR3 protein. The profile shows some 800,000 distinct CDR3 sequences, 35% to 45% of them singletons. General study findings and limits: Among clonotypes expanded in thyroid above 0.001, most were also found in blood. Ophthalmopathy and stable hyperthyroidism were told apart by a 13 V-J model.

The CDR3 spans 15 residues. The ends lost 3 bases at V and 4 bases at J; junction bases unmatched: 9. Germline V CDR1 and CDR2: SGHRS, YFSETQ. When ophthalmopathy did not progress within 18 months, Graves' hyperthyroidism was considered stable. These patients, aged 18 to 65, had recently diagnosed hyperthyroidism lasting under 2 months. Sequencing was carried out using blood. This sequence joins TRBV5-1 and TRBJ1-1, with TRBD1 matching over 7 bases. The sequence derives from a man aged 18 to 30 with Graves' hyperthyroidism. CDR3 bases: TGCGCCAGCAGCTCTGAAGGGGGCGATTTCACTGAAGCTTTCTTT. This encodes CASSSEGGDFTEAFF.